What follows are 20 T cell receptor beta chains derived from one specimen sequenced in a study of blood T cell repertoires in COVID-19 (dated by TCRdb to the early 2020s). Libraries were built with the immunoSEQ multiplex PCR assay. Imported from immuneACCESS, the table was reduced by TCRdb to in-frame sequences with V and J called. These copies leave out some clones; in studies compared against another copy, an unresolved V gene accounts for under half, and the cause of the remainder is not known. Here the sample has 500,000 to 600,000 clones; about 89% occur a single time. The top ten constitute around 7.8% of the sample. The sequenced sample consisted of peripheral blood. Receptors were obtained from a woman aged 45-65 years with COVID-19, enrolled during active disease.

The chain is built from TRBV19 and TRBJ1-5, with D unresolved. The germline V gene has CDR1 LNHDA and CDR2 SQIVND (reference sequence). This CDR3 region has 14 residues. V gave up 11 bases and J gave up 6 bases, with 20 bases separating them. This chain's CDR3 is CASQGRESGQPQHF. The CDR3 nucleotides are TGTGCCTCCCAAGGGAGGGAATCAGGTCAGCCCCAGCATTTT.

The chain couples TRBV10-3 to TRBJ1-2, with a weak D call TRBD1 (6 bases). Trimming left V 4 bases short and J 6 bases short, with 12 bases between. Per germline, CDR1 ENHRY and CDR2 SYGVKD. The CDR3 sequence is 13 residues long. In nucleotides, the CDR3 is TGTGCCATCAGTGGAGGACAGTTCAATGGCTACACCTTC. Translated, it gives CAISGGQFNGYTF.

The rearrangement uses TRBV13 and TRBJ1-3, with D possibly TRBD1 on 5 matching bases. This CDR3 contains 15 residues. Germline CDR1 reads PRHDT; CDR2 reads FYEKMQ (reference sequence). V was shortened by 6 bases and J by 0 bases, with 12 bases between the two germline ends. The CDR3 DNA is TGTGCCAGCAGTCTCAGGGCCTCCTCTGGAAACACCATATATTTT. Translating it yields CASSLRASSGNTIYF.

About this clone itself: One end of the junction fails to match germline, which may point to a read error. The rearrangement joins TRBV5-5 to TRBJ1-2; a possible D gene is TRBD1 (6 bases). Germline-derived CDR1 and CDR2 are SGHKS and YYEKEE (reference sequence). The CDR3 is 11 amino acids. The CDR3 DNA is TGTGCCAGCAGCCAGACAGGCCTGCAAGTCTTC. Translating gives CASSQTGLQVF.

This chain connects TRBV27 to TRBJ2-5; 14 bases match TRBD2. CDR1 is MNHEY and CDR2 is SMNVEV in the germline V gene (reference sequence). V lost 6 bases, J lost 4 bases, and 4 bases stayed unmatched. The CDR3 has 15 residues. The CDR3 sequence: CASSPGTSGGETQYF. For the CDR3, the DNA is TGTGCCAGCAGCCCCGGGACTAGCGGGGGAGAGACCCAGTACTTC.

There are a few counts of this clone. The V and J genes are TRBV29-1 and TRBJ1-1, with TRBD1 as a possible D gene (5 bases). The CDR3 runs to 12 residues. V lost 3 bases, J lost 4 bases, and 9 bases lay in between. Germline CDR1 reads SQVTM; CDR2 reads ANQGSEA. CDR3 DNA sequence: TGCAGCGTTGACAGGGCGCTCACTGAAGCTTTCTTT. Protein product: CSVDRALTEAFF.

Turning to this clone: No conserved phenylalanine or tryptophan is present at the end of the CDR3, so a read error is the likely explanation. The limits of the CDR3 on the DNA are not certain, so only TCRdb's listed CDR3 is given. This rearrangement joins TRBV7-9 to TRBJ1-1. 12 amino acids form the CDR3, both terminal residues included. Looked up from germline, CDR1 is SEHNR and CDR2 is FQNEAQ (reference sequence). CDR3 sequence reads: CASSYGTAPAAL.

This chain uses TRBV6-5 with TRBJ2-3; weak D call: TRBD2 (6 bases). Germline assignment: CDR1 MNHEY and CDR2 SVGAGI. The CDR3 has 13 amino acids. Trimming stripped 6 bases from V and 1 base from J, with 8 bases between. The CDR3 is CASRASGTDTQYF. The CDR3 DNA reads as TGTGCCAGCAGAGCTAGCGGCACAGATACGCAGTATTTT.

The chain carries TRBV9 and TRBJ2-2; D is possibly TRBD1 (6 bases). This CDR3 contains 16 residues. Germline V gene data show CDR1 as SGDLS and CDR2 as YYNGEE. Trimming stripped 4 bases from V and 0 bases from J, with 13 bases between. CDR3 in amino acids: CASSFRTDANTGELFF. CDR3 nucleotide sequence: TGTGCCAGCAGCTTCAGGACAGATGCGAACACCGGGGAGCTGTTTTTT.

The rearrangement links TRBV19 to TRBJ2-7; 8 bases align to TRBD1. Germline-derived CDR1 and CDR2 are LNHDA and SQIVND (reference sequence). This CDR3 region has 17 residues. The trim removed 5 bases at V and 0 bases at J, leaving 12 bases unmatched. The DNA for the CDR3 is TGTGCCAGTAGTCTTTACGCCGGGACAGGAGACTCCTACGAGCAGTACTTC. Amino acid sequence: CASSLYAGTGDSYEQYF.

V gene TRBV30 combines with J gene TRBJ1-2; 7 nucleotides align to TRBD1. Per the germline V gene, CDR1 is GTSNPN and CDR2 is SVGIG (reference sequence). V gave up 3 bases and J gave up 0 bases; unmatched junction bases: 4. The CDR3 is 14 residues long. CDR3 coding DNA: TGTGCCTGGAGCGGGAGGGGGCCTAACTATGGCTACACCTTC. It yields the protein CAWSGRGPNYGYTF.

The genes are TRBV7-6 and TRBJ1-1; D is unclear. The germline V and J ends were trimmed by 5 bases and 0 bases, with 16 bases remaining between them. This CDR3 is 16 amino acids long. Per the germline V gene, CDR1 is SGHVS and CDR2 is FNYEAQ. CDR3 DNA sequence: TGTGCCAGCAGCCCCAGTTGGAGCGGCCTGAACACTGAAGCTTTCTTT. Its translation: CASSPSWSGLNTEAFF.

V and J are TRBV7-6 and TRBJ2-2; 10 bases match TRBD1. V lost 4 bases, J lost 4 bases, and 3 bases stayed unmatched. CDR1 is SGHVS, CDR2 FNYEAQ, per germline. The CDR3 length is 15 residues. Written as DNA, the CDR3 is TGTGCCAGCAGCTCCGACAGGGGGCTCACCGGGGAGCTGTTTTTT. It is translated as CASSSDRGLTGELFF.

This chain joins TRBV3-1 (or the pseudogene TRBV3-2) and TRBJ1-1, with a tentative D call TRBD1 (5 bases). CDR3 length: 15 amino acids. Germline V gene data show CDR1 as LGHDT and CDR2 as YNNKEL (reference sequence). Trimming shortened V by 4 bases and J by 1 base, and 13 bases separated the two germline ends. CDR3 amino acids: CASSRGEYENTEAFF. The DNA of the CDR3 is TGTGCCAGCAGCCGGGGGGAATACGAGAACACTGAAGCTTTCTTT.

As regards this clone: This same CDR3 is encoded by further DNA sequences in the sample. V is TRBV9 and J is TRBJ1-3; the D is unclear. The CDR3 runs to 15 residues. Germline V gene data show CDR1 as SGDLS and CDR2 as YYNGEE. V was cut by 0 bases and J by 0 bases, with 7 bases left in between. The CDR3 coding sequence is TGTGCCAGCAGCGTAGGTGGGAGCTCTGGAAACACCATATATTTT. This codes for CASSVGGSSGNTIYF.

As for this clone: Other DNA sequences from this sample encode an identical CDR3 as well. The genes are TRBV30 and TRBJ1-1; D remains ambiguous. CDR1 and CDR2 (germline): GTSNPN, SVGIG (reference sequence). The V end was cut by 0 bases, the J end by 1 base, with 6 bases between. CDR3 length: 13 residues. The CDR3, as DNA: TGTGCCTGGAGTGTGGAGGGGAACACTGAAGCTTTCTTT. It translates to CAWSVEGNTEAFF.

The chain combines TRBV19 with TRBJ1-2, with 11 bases fitting TRBD1. The CDR3 runs 14 residues. CDR1 is LNHDA, CDR2 SQIVND, per germline (reference sequence). With 6 bases clipped from V and 6 bases from J, the junction kept 6 bases outside the gene matches. Here the CDR3 reads CASRRTGGVDGYTF. The CDR3 coding sequence is TGTGCCAGTAGGCGGACAGGGGGCGTGGATGGCTACACCTTC.

The chain uses TRBV21-1 and TRBJ2-7; the table gives TRBD1 as D, unverified against the DNA. TRBV21-1 constitutes a pseudogene. The CDR3 runs to 14 residues. The CDR3 DNA reads as TGTGCCAGCAGCACCCTGGGGCCTTTCTACGAGCAGTACTTC. Translated, it gives CASSTLGPFYEQYF.

The rearrangement joins TRBV19 to TRBJ2-1, with D unresolved. The CDR3 sequence is 11 residues long. Trimming removed 5 bases from V and 9 bases from J, with 8 bases in between. Germline V gives CDR1 LNHDA, CDR2 SQIVND (reference sequence). DNA of the CDR3: TGTGCCAGTAGTCGAGTTTCTGAGCAGTTCTTC. This translates into CASSRVSEQFF.

The V and J genes are TRBV27 and TRBJ2-1, with TRBD2 matching 7 bases. The length of the CDR3 is 15 residues. J gave up 4 bases and V 2 bases, and 5 bases lay outside the gene matches. Germline V gene lookup returns CDR1 MNHEY and CDR2 SMNVEV (reference sequence). CDR3 DNA sequence: TGTGCCAGCAGTTTAAGCGGGGTTACGTACAATGAGCAGTTCTTC. Protein product: CASSLSGVTYNEQFF.